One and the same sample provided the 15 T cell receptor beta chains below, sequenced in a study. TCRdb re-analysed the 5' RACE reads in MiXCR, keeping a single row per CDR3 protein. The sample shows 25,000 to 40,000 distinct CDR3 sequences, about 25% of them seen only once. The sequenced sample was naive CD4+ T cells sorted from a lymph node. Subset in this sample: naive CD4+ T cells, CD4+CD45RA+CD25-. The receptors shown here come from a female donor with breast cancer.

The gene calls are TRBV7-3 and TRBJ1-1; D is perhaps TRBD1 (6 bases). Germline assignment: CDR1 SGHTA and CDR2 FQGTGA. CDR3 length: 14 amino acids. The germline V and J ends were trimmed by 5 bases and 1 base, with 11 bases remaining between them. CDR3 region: CASSPQGENTEAFF. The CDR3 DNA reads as TGTGCCAGCAGCCCACAGGGAGAGAACACTGAAGCTTTCTTT. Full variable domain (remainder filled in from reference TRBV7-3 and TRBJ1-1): GAGVSQTPSNKVTEKGKYVELRCDPISGHTALYWYRQSLGQGPEFLIYFQGTGAADDSGLPNDRFFAVRPEGSVSTLKIQRTERGDSAVYLCASSPQGENTEAFFGQGTRLTVV.

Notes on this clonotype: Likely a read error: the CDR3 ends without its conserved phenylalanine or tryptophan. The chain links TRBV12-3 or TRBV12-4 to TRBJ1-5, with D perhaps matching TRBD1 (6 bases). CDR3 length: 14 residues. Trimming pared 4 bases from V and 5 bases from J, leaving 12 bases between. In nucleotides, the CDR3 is TGTGCCAGCAGTTCACAGGGTATCCATCAGCCCCAGCATCTT. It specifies CASSSQGIHQPQHL.

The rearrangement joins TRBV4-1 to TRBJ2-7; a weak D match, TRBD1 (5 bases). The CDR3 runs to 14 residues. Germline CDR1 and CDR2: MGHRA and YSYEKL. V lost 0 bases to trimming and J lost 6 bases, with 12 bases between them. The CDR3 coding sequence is TGCGCCAGCAGCCAAGATCGCAGGGTGGCCGAGCAGTACTTC. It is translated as CASSQDRRVAEQYF.

The chain's CDR3 is CSAGGSSYEQYF. As DNA, the CDR3 is TGCAGTGCTGGGGGGAGCTCCTACGAGCAGTACTTC. This chain joins TRBV20-1 and TRBJ2-7; TRBD2 is a possible D gene (6 bases). V was clipped by 5 bases and J by 0 bases, with 8 bases between them. Germline V gives CDR1 DFQATT, CDR2 SNEGSKA (reference sequence). The CDR3 runs 12 residues.

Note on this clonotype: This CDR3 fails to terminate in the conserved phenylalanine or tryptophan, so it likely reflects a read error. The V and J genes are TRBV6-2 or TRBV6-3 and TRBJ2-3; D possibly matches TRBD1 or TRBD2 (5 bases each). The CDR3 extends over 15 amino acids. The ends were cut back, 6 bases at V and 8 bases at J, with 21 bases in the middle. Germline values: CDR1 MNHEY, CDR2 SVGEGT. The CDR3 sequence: CASSMPGPSRGTQYS. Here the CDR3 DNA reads TGTGCCAGCAGCATGCCGGGACCTTCGAGGGGTACGCAGTATTCT.

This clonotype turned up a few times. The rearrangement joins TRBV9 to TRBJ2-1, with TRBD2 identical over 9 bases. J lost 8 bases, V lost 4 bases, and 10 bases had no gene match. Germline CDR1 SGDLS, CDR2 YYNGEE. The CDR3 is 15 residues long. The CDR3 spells CASSPRLAVRYEQFF. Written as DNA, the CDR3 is TGTGCCAGCAGCCCACGACTAGCGGTCCGGTATGAGCAGTTCTTC.

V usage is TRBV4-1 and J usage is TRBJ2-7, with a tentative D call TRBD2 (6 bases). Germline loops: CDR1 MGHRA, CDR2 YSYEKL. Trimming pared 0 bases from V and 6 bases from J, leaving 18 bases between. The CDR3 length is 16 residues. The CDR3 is CASSQDGGVGRGEQYF. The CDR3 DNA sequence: TGCGCCAGCAGCCAAGATGGAGGGGTGGGGCGCGGCGAGCAGTACTTC.

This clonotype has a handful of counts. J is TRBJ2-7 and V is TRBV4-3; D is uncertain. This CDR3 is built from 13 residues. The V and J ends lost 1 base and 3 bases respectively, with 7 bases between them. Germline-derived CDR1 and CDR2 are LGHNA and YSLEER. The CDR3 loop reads CASSQAWNYEQYF. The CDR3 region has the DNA TGCGCCAGCAGCCAAGCCTGGAACTACGAGCAGTACTTC.

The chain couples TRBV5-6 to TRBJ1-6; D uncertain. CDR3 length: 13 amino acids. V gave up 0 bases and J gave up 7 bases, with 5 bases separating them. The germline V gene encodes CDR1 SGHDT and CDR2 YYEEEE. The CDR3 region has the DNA TGTGCCAGCAGCTTGGCCGGCAATTCACCCCTCCACTTT. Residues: CASSLAGNSPLHF.

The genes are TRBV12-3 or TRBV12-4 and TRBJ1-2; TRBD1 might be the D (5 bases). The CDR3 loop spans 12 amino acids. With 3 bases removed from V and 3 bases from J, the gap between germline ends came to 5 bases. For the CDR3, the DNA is TGTGCCAGCAGTTTGACAGACTATGGCTACACCTTC. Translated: CASSLTDYGYTF.

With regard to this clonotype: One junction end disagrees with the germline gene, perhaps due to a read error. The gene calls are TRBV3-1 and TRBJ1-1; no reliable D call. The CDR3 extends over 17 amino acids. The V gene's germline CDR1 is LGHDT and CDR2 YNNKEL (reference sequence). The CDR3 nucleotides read TGTGCCAGCACCCCCTCTGGGAAAGGAATTCGGAGCACTAAAGCTTTCTTT. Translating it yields CASTPSGKGIRSTKAFF. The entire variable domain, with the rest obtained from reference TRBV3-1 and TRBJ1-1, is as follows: DTAVSQTPKYLVTQMGNDKSIKCEQNLGHDTMYWYKQDSKKFLKIMFSYNNKELIINETVPNRFSPKSPDKAHLNLHINSLELGDSAVYFCASTPSGKGIRSTKAFFGQGTRLTVV.

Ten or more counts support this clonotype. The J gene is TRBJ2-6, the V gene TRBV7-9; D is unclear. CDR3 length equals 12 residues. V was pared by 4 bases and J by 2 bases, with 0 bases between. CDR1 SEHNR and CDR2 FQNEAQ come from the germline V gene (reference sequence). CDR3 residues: CASSSGANVLTF. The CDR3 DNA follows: TGTGCCAGCAGCTCTGGGGCCAACGTCCTGACTTTC.

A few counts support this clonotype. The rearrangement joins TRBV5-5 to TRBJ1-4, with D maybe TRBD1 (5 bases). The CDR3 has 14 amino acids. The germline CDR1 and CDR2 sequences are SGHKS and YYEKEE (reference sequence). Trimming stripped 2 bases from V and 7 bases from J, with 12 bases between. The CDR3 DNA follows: TGTGCCAGCAGCTTCAGTCCCGGGGGTGAAAAACTGTTTTTT. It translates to CASSFSPGGEKLFF.

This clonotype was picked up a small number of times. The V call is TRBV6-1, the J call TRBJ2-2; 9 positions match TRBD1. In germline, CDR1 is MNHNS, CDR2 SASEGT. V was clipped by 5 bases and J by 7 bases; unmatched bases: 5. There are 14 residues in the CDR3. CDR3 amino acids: CASSWTGVRGELFF. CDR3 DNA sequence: TGTGCCAGCAGTTGGACAGGGGTTCGCGGGGAGCTGTTTTTT.

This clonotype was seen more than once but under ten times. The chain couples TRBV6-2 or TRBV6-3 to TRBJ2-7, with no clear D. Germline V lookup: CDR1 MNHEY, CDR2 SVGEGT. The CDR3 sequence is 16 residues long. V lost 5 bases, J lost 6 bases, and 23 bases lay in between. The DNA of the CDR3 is TGTGCCAGCAGTCACGCCCCGGTGATCGCTCCTTTCGAGCAGTACTTC. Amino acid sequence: CASSHAPVIAPFEQYF.